This T cell receptor beta chain was documented in a study of blood T cell repertoires in COVID-19. Study background: COVID-19 samples, acute and convalescent, were from the United States, Italy and Spain. T cells, B-cell-depleted T cells, or PBMCs supplied cDNA or gDNA.

How the authors handled the data: Amplifying reference gene primers gave estimates of nucleated cell counts. The repertoire was sequenced with immunoSEQ multiplex PCR; TCRdb's copy has only in-frame clones and lacks some. D and trimming come from the DNA, and the V and J calls and clone size come from that table. The sample gives around 36,000 clones, 80% to 90% of which show up once; approximately 3.5% is in the top ten. Trimming took 6 bases from V and 7 from J; bases not matched to a gene: 11. In germline, CDR1 is KGHSH, CDR2 LQKENI. The CDR3 totals 16 residues. This receptor was taken from a man in his fifties or sixties with acute or convalescent COVID-19. Material: peripheral blood. V usage is TRBV18 and J usage is TRBJ2-1; TRBD2 aligns across 11 bases. The CDR3 coding sequence is TGTGCCAGCTCCCAACTTAGCGGGGGGGCCTCGAATGAGCAGTTCTTC. Its translation: CASSQLSGGASNEQFF.